This T cell receptor (beta chain) is drawn from a study of T cells in Graves' hyperthyroidism and ophthalmopathy. Trimming removed 5 bases from V and 5 bases from J, with 12 bases in between. The CDR3 is 13 residues long. CDR1 and CDR2 (germline): SGHTA, FQGTGA. TCR beta CDR3 sequences were amplified from RNA transcripts. The TCR CDR3 first-round RT-PCR relied on the HTBI primer set. TCRdb ran MiXCR on the multiplex PCR reads and lists one entry per CDR3 protein. The data show approximately 300,000 distinct CDR3 sequences, roughly 15% seen once. Only a few counts were recorded for this clonotype. Given a much more abundant clone one base away, this may be a read error. Lacking the conserved final phenylalanine or tryptophan, this CDR3 likely reflects a read error.

V usage is TRBV7-3 and J usage is TRBJ2-5; tentatively, D is TRBD1 or TRBD2 (5 bases each). The specimen sequenced was blood. The receptor was isolated from a man under 40 with Graves' hyperthyroidism. The CDR3 spells CASSPGDGETQYL. As DNA, the CDR3 is TGTGCCAGCAGCCCCGGGGACGGGGAGACCCAGTACCTC.